The 8 T cell receptor beta chains reported below all come from one sample, sequenced in a study of post-analysis software for immune sequencing data. cDNA libraries of TCR beta carried unique molecular identifiers. A single record per CDR3 protein comes from TCRdb applying MiXCR to the PCR reads. The sample has 700,000 to 900,000 distinct CDR3 sequences, just over 45% seen once. Their antigens remain unidentified. Findings of the study overall: Compared with controls, patients had more of about five TRBV segments, including TRBV5-6, TRBV5-1 and TRBV20-1.

Sequenced: blood. These receptors came from a girl aged 10 to 17 with multiple sclerosis.

This chain links TRBV29-1 with TRBJ1-1; the D is unclear. V was cut by 4 bases and J by 10 bases, with 16 bases left in between. CDR3 length: 12 residues. CDR1 and CDR2 (germline): SQVTM, ANQGSEA. The CDR3 sequence: CSVGGGRERAFF. DNA for the CDR3: TGCAGCGTTGGAGGTGGGAGGGAAAGAGCTTTCTTT.

This clonotype was observed once. The V and J genes are TRBV12-3 or TRBV12-4 and TRBJ2-1, with 8 bases fitting TRBD1. Trimming cost V 2 bases and J 10 bases; bases outside gene matches: 7. This CDR3 region has 14 residues. CDR3 region: CASSLFPGGAEQFF. For the CDR3, the DNA is TGTGCCAGCAGTTTATTCCCAGGGGGCGCCGAGCAGTTCTTC.

This clonotype was picked up one time. This rearrangement joins TRBV20-1 to TRBJ2-5, with TRBD1 identical over 8 bases. V lost 3 bases, J lost 4 bases, and 7 bases stayed unmatched. This CDR3 has 14 residues. The V gene's germline CDR1 is DFQATT and CDR2 SNEGSKA (reference sequence). CDR3 in DNA: TGCAGTGCTAGGGTCAGGGGGCGCGTAGAGACCCAGTACTTC. It encodes CSARVRGRVETQYF.

The chain has TRBV20-1 and TRBJ1-1; perhaps TRBD1 as D (5 bases). The germline V gene has CDR1 DFQATT and CDR2 SNEGSKA (reference sequence). Trimming cost V 6 bases and J 1 base, with 12 bases left between them. The CDR3 contains 13 residues. The DNA of the CDR3 is TGCAGTGCCAGGGCTACAGGGAACACTGAAGCTTTCTTT. It specifies CSARATGNTEAFF.

This clonotype came up a few times. V usage is TRBV20-1 and J usage is TRBJ2-7; D is possibly TRBD2 (6 bases). CDR1 is DFQATT and CDR2 is SNEGSKA in the germline V gene (reference sequence). This CDR3 has 14 amino acids. V shed 7 bases and J shed 3 bases, with 19 bases lying between them. In DNA, the CDR3 is TGCAGTGGCACGAGGGCGGCGCGGGACTACGAGCAGTACTTC. This gives the protein CSGTRAARDYEQYF.

This clonotype was counted at least ten times. The chain joins TRBV6-5 to TRBJ2-7; TRBD2 agrees at 7 bases. The CDR3 length is 15 residues. With 4 bases clipped from V and 3 bases from J, the junction kept 9 bases outside the gene matches. Per germline, CDR1 MNHEY and CDR2 SVGAGI. CDR3 protein: CASSLRAGTNYEQYF. CDR3 nucleotides: TGTGCCAGCAGTTTACGAGCGGGAACCAACTACGAGCAGTACTTC.

Only a few counts were recorded for this clonotype. The CDR3 bases are TGCAGTGCTAGAGAGGGGACCTTAAAGATCTACGAGCAGTACTTC. Amino acids: CSAREGTLKIYEQYF. This chain links TRBV20-1 with TRBJ2-7; D assignment may be TRBD1 or TRBD2 (5 bases each). Trimming removed 0 bases from V and 3 bases from J, with 15 bases in between. The CDR3 sequence is 15 residues long. CDR1 is DFQATT and CDR2 is SNEGSKA in the germline V gene (reference sequence).

A few counts support this clonotype. J is TRBJ2-1 and V is TRBV29-1, with 7 bases aligning to TRBD2. Looked up from germline, CDR1 is SQVTM and CDR2 is ANQGSEA. Losses at the gene ends were 4 bases for V and 2 bases for J; bases not matched to a gene: 11. This CDR3 has 16 residues. The CDR3 DNA reads TGCAGCGTTGGTCGGGGAAGCGGGATGGCCTACAATGAGCAGTTCTTC. The encoded protein is CSVGRGSGMAYNEQFF.